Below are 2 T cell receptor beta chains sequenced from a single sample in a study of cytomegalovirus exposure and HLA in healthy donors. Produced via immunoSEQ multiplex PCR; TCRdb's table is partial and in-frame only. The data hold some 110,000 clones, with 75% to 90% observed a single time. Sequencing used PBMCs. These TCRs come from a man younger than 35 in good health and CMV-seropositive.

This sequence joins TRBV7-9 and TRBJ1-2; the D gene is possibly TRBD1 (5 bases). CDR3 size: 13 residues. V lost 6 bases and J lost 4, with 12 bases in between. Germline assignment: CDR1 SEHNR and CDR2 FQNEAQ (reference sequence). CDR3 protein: CASRSDITYGYTF. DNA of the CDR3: TGTGCCAGCAGATCGGACATTACCTATGGCTACACCTTC.

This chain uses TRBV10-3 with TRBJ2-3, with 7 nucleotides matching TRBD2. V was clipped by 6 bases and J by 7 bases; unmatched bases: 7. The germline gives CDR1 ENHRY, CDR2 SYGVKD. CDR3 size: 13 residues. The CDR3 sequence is CAIRPGTNNTQYF. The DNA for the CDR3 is TGTGCCATCAGGCCTGGGACTAACAATACGCAGTATTTT.